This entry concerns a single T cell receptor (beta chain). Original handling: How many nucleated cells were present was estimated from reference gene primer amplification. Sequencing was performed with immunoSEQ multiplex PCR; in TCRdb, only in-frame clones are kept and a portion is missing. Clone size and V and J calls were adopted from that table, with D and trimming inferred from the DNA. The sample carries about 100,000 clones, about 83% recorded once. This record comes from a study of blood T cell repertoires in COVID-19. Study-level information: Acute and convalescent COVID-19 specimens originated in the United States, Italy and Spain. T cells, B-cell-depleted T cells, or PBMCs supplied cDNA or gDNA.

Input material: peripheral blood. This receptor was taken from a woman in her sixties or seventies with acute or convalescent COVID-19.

The CDR3 reads CASSSPRGVAYGYTF. CDR3 coding DNA: TGTGCCAGCAGTTCACCCCGGGGGGTTGCCTATGGCTACACCTTC. The V and J genes are TRBV28 and TRBJ1-2, with D possibly TRBD1 on 5 matching bases. The germline CDR1 and CDR2 sequences are MDHEN and SYDVKM. V lost 4 bases to trimming and J lost 4 bases, with 16 bases between them. The CDR3 loop spans 15 amino acids.